Listed below are T cell receptor beta chains from one sample, sequenced in a study of cytotoxic CD8 clonotypes in ibrutinib-treated CLL. TCRdb's copy holds only in-frame clones and misses some; the assay was immunoSEQ multiplex PCR. This sample has almost 45,000 clones; 60% to 80% occur once, and the top ten carry roughly 13%. Sequenced here: PBMCs, sampled after 12 months of ibrutinib treatment. Receptor source: a human donor with chronic lymphocytic leukemia. Both conserved end residues are part of each CDR3. The D gene is left open where the match is weak. Rows may omit the clone size; those that give it use once, few, many or a size class.

>.|.|TRBV29-1|TRBJ2-6
TGCAGCGTTGGTCAGCTATCTGGGGCCAACGTCCTGACTTTC
CSVGQLSGANVLTF
>.|.|TRBV9|TRBJ2-5
TGTGCCAGCAGCCTAGACTACACGGACCAAGAGACCCAGTACTTC
CASSLDYTDQETQYF
>.|.|TRBV6-5|TRBJ1-5
TGTGCCAGCACCGGGGGTATCAATCAGCCCCAGCATTTT
CASTGGINQPQHF
>.|.|TRBV28|TRBJ1-2
TGTGCCAGCAGAGGTCAGGGACGAGGGGGCTACACCTTC
CASRGQGRGGYTF
>.|.|TRBV27|TRBJ2-1
TGTGCCAGCAGTCGCCGGGACCACAATGAGCAGTTCTTC
CASSRRDHNEQFF
>TRBD2|.|TRBV6-6|TRBJ2-3
TGTGCCAGCAGTCCGCTAGGGGCGGGAGGCGGGGATACGCAGTATTTT
CASSPLGAGGGDTQYF
>.|.|TRBV7-8|TRBJ1-4
TGTGCCAGCAGCCGGGGACATGGGAATGAAAAACTGTTTTTT
CASSRGHGNEKLFF
>TRBD2|once|TRBV4-1|TRBJ2-7
TGCGCCAGCAGCCAAGAGGGGACTAGCGGGGTATACGAGCAGTACTTC
CASSQEGTSGVYEQYF
>.|.|TRBV28|TRBJ2-5
TGTGCCAGCAGATCTCCGGACGGAGAGACCCAGTACTTC
CASRSPDGETQYF
>.|.|TRBV9|TRBJ2-7
TGTGCCAGCAGCCGCAAGGGCCTCGAGCAGTACTTC
CASSRKGLEQYF
>TRBD2|.|TRBV18|TRBJ2-2
TGTGCCAGCTCACCATTTTTGACTAGCGGGAGTGGCGGGGAGCTGTTTTTT
CASSPFLTSGSGGELFF
>.|.|TRBV30|TRBJ1-3
TGTGCCTGGAGTCGAGGAAACTCTGGAAACACCATATATTTT
CAWSRGNSGNTIYF
>TRBD2|.|TRBV19|TRBJ2-6
TGTGCCAGTCGACGAACTCTTAGCGGGACACCTCTCTCTGGGGCCAACGTCCTGACTTTC
CASRRTLSGTPLSGANVLTF
>.|.|TRBV19|TRBJ2-1
TGTGCCAGTAGTAACCCAGACAGGTTTCGGGATGAGCAGTTCTTC
CASSNPDRFRDEQFF
>.|.|TRBV29-1|TRBJ1-2
TGCAGCGTTGGGGTGGGACCGAGTCTTACCTTC
CSVGVGPSLTF
>TRBD2|.|TRBV11-2|TRBJ2-7
TGTGCCAGCAGCTTAAGTACTAGCGCCTACGAGCAGTACTTC
CASSLSTSAYEQYF
>.|.|TRBV11-2|TRBJ2-3
TGTGCCAGCTCAAGAGGCCCGGCGTCGGATACGCAGTATTTT
CASSRGPASDTQYF
>TRBD2|.|TRBV29-1|TRBJ2-1
TGCAGCGCCTCAGCGGGAGGGTCCTACAATGAGCAGTTCTTC
CSASAGGSYNEQFF
>.|.|TRBV5-4|TRBJ1-2
TGTGCCAGCAGCCCTTCTGGTTCGGGGAGGAACGGCTACACCTTC
CASSPSGSGRNGYTF
>TRBD1|few|TRBV5-1|TRBJ2-3
TGCGCCAGCGGACAGGGTACAGATACGCAGTATTTT
CASGQGTDTQYF
>.|.|TRBV5-4|TRBJ1-2
TGTGCCAGCGGGAAGGAGGTTTCTAACTATGGCTACACCTTC
CASGKEVSNYGYTF
>.|few|TRBV5-1|TRBJ2-3
TGCGCCAGCGCGGATGTTGGGGGCTCTAGCACAGATACGCAGTATTTT
CASADVGGSSTDTQYF
>.|.|TRBV7-8|TRBJ2-5
TGTGCCAGCAGCTCCGTAGTCGGGGAGACCCAGTACTTC
CASSSVVGETQYF